This TCR beta chain was identified in a study of T-cell memory formation after mild COVID-19. This clonotype was seen at least ten times. CDR3 length: 13 amino acids. The V gene lost 4 bases and the J gene lost 2 bases, with 12 bases spanning the gap. Germline V gene sequence: CDR1 SQVTM, CDR2 ANQGSEA. Using its own MiXCR run on the 5' RACE reads, TCRdb lists one record per CDR3 protein. Of some 57,000 distinct CDR3 sequences detected, 9% to 15% appear once; the ten largest clones hold around 23%. The clonotype originates from a man between 18 and 35 years old who had mild COVID-19 (a few samples of this study predate the infection). Cell type and time point are not known. The chain joins TRBV29-1 to TRBJ2-7; perhaps TRBD2 as D (7 bases). Sequenced: PBMCs or a T cell subset sorted from them (not recorded which). The CDR3 is CSVVGGHTYEQYF. The DNA for the CDR3 is TGCAGCGTTGTGGGGGGGCATACCTACGAGCAGTACTTC.